These 17 T cell receptor beta chains came from one sample sequenced in a study of cytomegalovirus exposure and HLA in healthy donors. PCR involved 60 Vbeta and 13 Jbeta primers. Here immunoSEQ multiplex PCR was the method, and the copy in TCRdb shows in-frame clones only, minus some. The data hold some 170,000 clones, with roughly three quarters observed a single time. Sequencing was done on a sample of PBMCs. Receptor source: a man between 60 and 70 years old in good health and CMV-seronegative.

V is TRBV7-2 and J is TRBJ2-1; TRBD2 matches at 12 bases. From germline, CDR1 is SGHTA and CDR2 FQGNSA. The V segment lost 2 bases and the J segment 7 bases; nucleotides outside the gene matches: 6. The CDR3 contains 16 residues. Here the CDR3 DNA reads TGTGCCAGCAGCTTACTAGCGGGGGGGCTTTGGAATGAGCAGTTCTTC. Residues: CASSLLAGGLWNEQFF. Full variable domain (remainder filled in from reference TRBV7-2 and TRBJ2-1): GAGVSQSPSNKVTEKGKDVELRCDPISGHTALYWYRQSLGQGLEFLIYFQGNSAPDKSGLPSDRFSAERTGGSVSTLTIQRTQQEDSAVYLCASSLLAGGLWNEQFFGPGTRLTVL.

The J gene is TRBJ2-2, the V gene TRBV2, with unresolved D. Germline CDR1 is SNHLY and CDR2 is FYNNEI. This CDR3 contains 14 residues. V gave up 7 bases and J gave up 4 bases, with 13 bases separating them. CDR3 sequence (DNA): TGTGCCAGCACCCTCGGGTTCCCCACCGGGGAGCTGTTTTTT. It specifies CASTLGFPTGELFF.

The rearrangement joins TRBV9 to TRBJ2-1; TRBD2 matches at 9 bases. J lost 2 bases, V lost 3 bases, and 6 bases had no gene match. There are 16 residues in the CDR3. Germline V gene lookup returns CDR1 SGDLS and CDR2 YYNGEE. CDR3 in DNA: TGTGCCAGCAGCGGACCCGGGACTAGCCCCTACAATGAGCAGTTCTTC. Protein sequence: CASSGPGTSPYNEQFF. Combining the CDR3 with reference TRBV9 and TRBJ2-1 gives the whole variable domain DSGVTQTPKHLITATGQRVTLRCSPRSGDLSVYWYQQSLDQGLQFLIQYYNGEERAKGNILERFSAQQFPDLHSELNLSSLELGDSALYFCASSGPGTSPYNEQFFGPGTRLTVL.

The V gene is TRBV7-2, the J gene TRBJ2-7; 12 bases fit TRBD2. Losses at the gene ends were 4 bases for V and 2 bases for J; bases not matched to a gene: 3. The CDR3 is 15 amino acids. Germline CDR1 reads SGHTA; CDR2 reads FQGNSA. CDR3 sequence: CASSSTSGGPYEQYF. The CDR3 DNA follows: TGTGCCAGCAGCTCGACTAGCGGGGGACCCTACGAGCAGTACTTC.

There are a few counts of this clone. CDR3 DNA sequence: TGTGCCAGCAGCTTACAAGTAAGCCACGAGCAGTACTTC. This codes for CASSLQVSHEQYF. This chain uses TRBV7-3 with TRBJ2-7; D is undetermined. CDR1 and CDR2 (germline): SGHTA, FQGTGA. Trimming stripped 2 bases from V and 5 bases from J, with 10 bases between. There are 13 residues in the CDR3.

V and J are TRBV11-2 and TRBJ2-1, with no clear D. Germline V gene sequence: CDR1 SGHAT, CDR2 FQNNGV. This CDR3 spans 15 amino acids. The V gene lost 5 bases and the J gene lost 0 bases, with 11 bases spanning the gap. Here the CDR3 reads CASSGGLSSYNEQFF. In DNA form, the CDR3 reads TGTGCCAGCAGCGGTGGCTTAAGCTCCTACAATGAGCAGTTCTTC.

The chain couples TRBV5-8 to TRBJ2-5, with 11 nucleotides matching TRBD2. From germline, CDR1 is SGHTS and CDR2 YDEGEE. There are 15 residues in the CDR3. V dropped 0 bases and J dropped 2; count of bases not matched to a gene: 0. CDR3 sequence reads: CASSLVAGGQETQYF. CDR3 nucleotide sequence: TGTGCCAGCAGCTTGGTAGCGGGGGGGCAAGAGACCCAGTACTTC.

This clone was counted a single time. The chain couples TRBV16 to TRBJ2-5; D is possibly TRBD1 (6 bases). The DNA end is a closer match to TRBJ2-7, so the J assignment may be wrong. This CDR3 region has 15 residues. The germline V gene encodes CDR1 KGHSY and CDR2 FQNENV. CDR3 DNA sequence: TGTGCCAGCAGCCAAAGCTCGACAGGCTCCTACGAGCAGTACTTC. Amino acid sequence: CASSQSSTGSYEQYF.

The chain carries TRBV4-2 and TRBJ2-7, with TRBD1 matching over 7 bases. The CDR3 runs 14 residues. In germline, CDR1 is LGHNA, CDR2 YNFKEQ. J lost 6 bases, V lost 1 base, and 6 bases had no gene match. The CDR3 spells CASSQGGGAGEQYF. CDR3 nucleotide sequence: TGTGCCAGCAGCCAAGGAGGGGGCGCCGGCGAGCAGTACTTC.

V usage is TRBV7-8 and J usage is TRBJ2-7; D not certain. The germline V gene has CDR1 SGHVS and CDR2 FQNEAQ. The CDR3 is 14 amino acids. Trimming removed 2 bases at V and 0 bases at J, with 8 bases between. Written as DNA, the CDR3 is TGTGCCAGCAGCTTACCGACGGGCTCCTACGAGCAGTACTTC. Amino acid sequence: CASSLPTGSYEQYF.

The V and J genes are TRBV6-6 and TRBJ2-5; D is perhaps TRBD1 (6 bases). The CDR3 covers 15 residues. V was shortened by 0 bases and J by 5 bases, with 13 bases between the two germline ends. Germline V lookup: CDR1 MNHNY, CDR2 SVGAGI (reference sequence). The CDR3 DNA reads TGTGCCAGCAGTTACTCGAGGGGGTCAGGGGAGACCCAGTACTTC. It translates to CASSYSRGSGETQYF.

V is TRBV5-1 and J is TRBJ2-1; a possible D gene is TRBD2 (5 bases). The CDR3 has 11 residues. The V and J ends lost 4 bases and 8 bases respectively, with 7 bases between them. Per germline, CDR1 SGHRS and CDR2 YFSETQ. The DNA for the CDR3 is TGCGCCAGCAGCACTAGGGATGAGCAGTTCTTC. This sequence encodes CASSTRDEQFF.

In its sample, this clone was seen a few times. This sequence joins TRBV19 and TRBJ2-1; the match to TRBD2 covers 11 bases. The CDR3 consists of 15 residues. Looked up from germline, CDR1 is LNHDA and CDR2 is SQIVND (reference sequence). J lost 4 bases, V lost 3 bases, and 2 bases had no gene match. The CDR3 DNA sequence: TGTGCCAGTAGTATCGGACTAGCGGGTTACAATGAGCAGTTCTTC. Translated, it gives CASSIGLAGYNEQFF.

The V gene is TRBV7-2, the J gene TRBJ1-4; 7 bases agree with TRBD1. V gave up 6 bases and J gave up 10 bases; unmatched junction bases: 8. This CDR3 has 13 amino acids. The germline V gene encodes CDR1 SGHTA and CDR2 FQGNSA. The CDR3 reads CASSQGDTRKLFF. DNA for the CDR3: TGTGCCAGCAGTCAGGGGGACACTAGAAAACTGTTTTTT.

The chain joins TRBV30 to TRBJ2-3; TRBD2 is a possible D gene (6 bases). This CDR3 contains 12 residues. Trimming took off 4 bases at V and 6 bases at J, with 11 bases between the two ends. The germline CDR1 and CDR2 sequences are GTSNPN and SVGIG (reference sequence). For the CDR3, the DNA is TGTGCCTGGACAGCCGGAGGGGATACGCAGTATTTT. As protein: CAWTAGGDTQYF.

The rearrangement links TRBV18 to TRBJ2-4, with TRBD1 as a possible D gene (6 bases). Germline V gene sequence: CDR1 KGHSH, CDR2 LQKENI. The CDR3 has 17 amino acids. Trimming stripped 1 base from V and 0 bases from J, with 13 bases between. Written as DNA, the CDR3 is TGTGCCAGCTCACCACTAGGACAGACTTTAGCCAAAAACATTCAGTACTTC. Encoded protein: CASSPLGQTLAKNIQYF.

The chain combines TRBV7-2 with TRBJ1-1; D gene unclear. The CDR3 consists of 15 residues. CDR1 SGHTA and CDR2 FQGNSA come from the germline V gene. Trimming left V 7 bases short and J 0 bases short, with 15 bases between. As DNA, the CDR3 is TGTGCCAGCACCGGGATAGGAGGCATGAACACTGAAGCTTTCTTT. Its protein is CASTGIGGMNTEAFF. Combining the CDR3 with reference TRBV7-2 and TRBJ1-1 gives the whole variable domain GAGVSQSPSNKVTEKGKDVELRCDPISGHTALYWYRQSLGQGLEFLIYFQGNSAPDKSGLPSDRFSAERTGGSVSTLTIQRTQQEDSAVYLCASTGIGGMNTEAFFGQGTRLTVV.